Each of the 20 T cell receptor beta chains below was sequenced from the same sample in a study of blood T cells in healthy people across ages. PCR was performed a second time for roughly 7 to 12 cycles using a sample-barcoded 5' primer and a J-beta primer mix. TCRdb fed the 5' RACE reads into MiXCR, producing one record per CDR3 protein. The table includes 800,000 to 950,000 distinct CDR3 sequences, 36% detected once. The sequenced material came from blood. The receptors were gathered from a young man in good health.

The table lists this clonotype with many counts. The chain recombines TRBV28 with TRBJ1-2; TRBD1 is a possible D gene (6 bases). CDR1 is MDHEN and CDR2 is SYDVKM in the germline V gene. The V gene lost 8 bases and the J gene lost 4 bases, with 11 bases spanning the gap. This CDR3 is 12 amino acids long. Here the CDR3 DNA reads TGTGCCAGCGAACAGGGACGCTATGGCTACACCTTC. It yields the protein CASEQGRYGYTF.

The chain carries TRBV27 and TRBJ1-1, with 7 nucleotides matching TRBD1. CDR3 length: 16 amino acids. Trimming cost V 6 bases and J 1 base; bases outside gene matches: 11. Germline V gene sequence: CDR1 MNHEY, CDR2 SMNVEV (reference sequence). In DNA form, the CDR3 reads TGTGCCAGCAGGTCGGCAGGGGGAAGGAAGAACACTGAAGCTTTCTTT. Protein product: CASRSAGGRKNTEAFF.

The chain has TRBV7-9 and TRBJ2-3; D possibly matches TRBD1 or TRBD2 (6 bases each). Trimming left V 7 bases short and J 5 bases short, with 16 bases between. The CDR3 sequence is 14 residues long. The germline CDR1 and CDR2 sequences are SEHNR and FQNEAQ (reference sequence). The CDR3 bases are TGTGCCAGCAAGTTGGGGGGCTGGAAAGATACGCAGTATTTT. As protein: CASKLGGWKDTQYF.

This clonotype was recorded many times. The chain links TRBV5-1 to TRBJ1-2, with 8 positions matching TRBD1. Germline CDR1 reads SGHRS; CDR2 reads YFSETQ. V shed 3 bases and J 5 bases; nucleotides not matched to a gene: 3. The CDR3 contains 13 residues. Here the CDR3 reads CASSSTGEYGYTF. The CDR3 nucleotides are TGCGCCAGCAGCTCGACAGGGGAATATGGCTACACCTTC.

V usage is TRBV5-1 and J usage is TRBJ1-1, with 10 bases fitting TRBD1. Germline V gene sequence: CDR1 SGHRS, CDR2 YFSETQ. The junction had 5 bases not matched to a gene; V was cut back by 8 bases and J by 4 bases. There are 13 residues in the CDR3. The CDR3, as DNA: TGCGCCAGTGGACAGGGGGGTGGCACTGAAGCTTTCTTT. Its protein is CASGQGGGTEAFF.

V usage is TRBV4-1 and J usage is TRBJ2-3, with a tentative D call TRBD2 (6 bases). Germline loops: CDR1 MGHRA, CDR2 YSYEKL. The CDR3 has 17 residues. The ends were cut back, 3 bases at V and 2 bases at J, with 18 bases in the middle. CDR3 DNA sequence: TGCGCCAGCAGCCAGACCCTCGGGGGACTTTTCACAGATACGCAGTATTTT. Protein product: CASSQTLGGLFTDTQYF.

In this sample, this clonotype turned up many times. The rearrangement uses TRBV4-2 and TRBJ1-2, with D maybe TRBD1 (6 bases). This CDR3 is 15 amino acids long. From germline, CDR1 is LGHNA and CDR2 YNFKEQ. V was pared by 0 bases and J by 4 bases, with 12 bases between. CDR3 amino acids: CASSQDKGVPYGYTF. The CDR3 DNA is TGTGCCAGCAGCCAAGATAAGGGGGTACCCTATGGCTACACCTTC.

The rearrangement uses TRBV27 and TRBJ2-4; no reliable D call. V was clipped by 4 bases and J by 13 bases, with 14 bases between them. CDR1 and CDR2 from the germline V gene are MNHEY and SMNVEV (reference sequence). The CDR3 extends over 12 amino acids. For the CDR3, the DNA is TGTGCCAGCAGTTCCATGTACAATGAGCAGTACTTC. This codes for CASSSMYNEQYF.

This clonotype was found a few times. The chain uses TRBV4-3 and TRBJ1-6; D unclear. Trimming took 4 bases from V and 5 from J, leaving 12 bases between them. This CDR3 has 15 residues. CDR1 LGHNA and CDR2 YSLEER come from the germline V gene. CDR3 sequence reads: CASSPGLLNNSPLHF. CDR3 in DNA: TGCGCCAGCAGCCCCGGACTCCTAAATAATTCACCCCTCCACTTT.

The V gene is TRBV5-1, the J gene TRBJ1-1, with TRBD1 identical over 9 bases. With V trimmed by 0 bases and J by 5 bases, 17 bases remained unmatched. CDR1 is SGHRS, CDR2 YFSETQ, per germline. The CDR3 spans 19 residues. CDR3 coding DNA: TGCGCCAGCAGCTTGGCCGGGGCGAAAACAGGGGGCAAGGGAACTGAAGCTTTCTTT. This translates into CASSLAGAKTGGKGTEAFF.

This chain uses TRBV20-1 with TRBJ2-5; D not resolved. Looked up from germline, CDR1 is DFQATT and CDR2 is SNEGSKA (reference sequence). The CDR3 totals 12 residues. Trimming took off 0 bases at V and 4 bases at J, with 6 bases between the two ends. Here the CDR3 DNA reads TGCAGTGCTAGAGATTGGGGAGAGACCCAGTACTTC. Protein: CSARDWGETQYF.

The table lists this clonotype with a few counts. The chain links TRBV10-3 to TRBJ2-3; unclear D gene. The CDR3 extends over 15 amino acids. The V end was cut by 0 bases, the J end by 6 bases, with 13 bases between. Germline CDR1 ENHRY, CDR2 SYGVKD. CDR3 coding DNA: TGTGCCATCAGTGAGTCAGGCGTTGTGGCCGATACGCAGTATTTT. It yields the protein CAISESGVVADTQYF.

This clonotype was seen a handful of times. The chain couples TRBV28 to TRBJ1-6; D remains ambiguous. The CDR3 runs to 14 residues. The germline V gene has CDR1 MDHEN and CDR2 SYDVKM. Trimming removed 2 bases at V and 9 bases at J, with 11 bases between. CDR3 protein: CASSLGRSLSPLHF. CDR3 nucleotides: TGTGCCAGCAGTTTAGGTCGGTCCCTTTCACCCCTCCACTTT. The complete variable domain, with remaining parts taken from reference TRBV28 and TRBJ1-6, reads DVKVTQSSRYLVKRTGEKVFLECVQDMDHENMFWYRQDPGLGLRLIYFSYDVKMKEKGDIPEGYSVSREKKERFSLILESASTNQTSMYLCASSLGRSLSPLHFGNGTRLTVT.

A note on this clonotype: A read error is possible here, since a much larger clone lies one base away. The chain couples TRBV3-1 to TRBJ1-2; no definite D call. The CDR3 is 13 amino acids. CDR1 is LGHDT, CDR2 YNNKEL, per germline (reference sequence). V gave up 4 bases and J gave up 4 bases, with 10 bases separating them. The CDR3: CASSPAGIYGYTF. CDR3 nucleotides: TGTGCCAGCAGCCCCGCCGGGATCTATGGCTACACCTTC.

This chain uses TRBV30 with TRBJ2-1, with D possibly matching TRBD2 (5 bases). CDR1 is GTSNPN, CDR2 SVGIG, per germline (reference sequence). Trimming stripped 3 bases from V and 2 bases from J, with 17 bases between. This CDR3 region has 16 residues. The DNA for the CDR3 is TGTGCCTGGAGCAAGGCGCTAGCAGCTACCTACAATGAGCAGTTCTTC. Translated: CAWSKALAATYNEQFF.

The chain combines TRBV3-1 with TRBJ2-1; no firm D call. The DNA matches TRBJ2-7 better at its end, which makes the J call doubtful. The CDR3 consists of 12 residues. The germline V gene has CDR1 LGHDT and CDR2 YNNKEL (reference sequence). Written as DNA, the CDR3 is TGTGCCAGCAGCCAAGCTAGTCATGAGCAGTACTTC. Translating it yields CASSQASHEQYF.

A few counts support this clonotype. V gene TRBV10-3 combines with J gene TRBJ2-1; 8 bases align to TRBD2. There are 16 residues in the CDR3. V was clipped by 5 bases and J by 7 bases; unmatched bases: 13. The germline CDR1 and CDR2 sequences are ENHRY and SYGVKD. This CDR3 is CAISPKERGPGNEQFF. In nucleotides, the CDR3 is TGTGCCATCAGTCCTAAGGAGCGGGGGCCGGGGAATGAGCAGTTCTTC.

This clonotype was picked up many times. The chain has TRBV6-2 or TRBV6-3 and TRBJ2-1; tentative D call: TRBD2 (6 bases). CDR3 length equals 17 residues. In germline, CDR1 is MNHEY, CDR2 SVGEGT. V lost 6 bases, J lost 6 bases, and 24 bases lay in between. The CDR3 protein is CASSQRPGFGTLNEQFF. The CDR3 nucleotides are TGTGCCAGCAGCCAACGACCCGGATTCGGGACTCTCAATGAGCAGTTCTTC.

The chain links TRBV19 to TRBJ2-4, with a weak D call TRBD1 (5 bases). Germline V CDR1 and CDR2: LNHDA, SQIVND (reference sequence). The CDR3 is 13 amino acids. The V end lost 3 bases, the J end lost 3 bases, and 6 bases lay between the germline ends. The CDR3 sequence is CASSMQGKNIQYF. In DNA, the CDR3 is TGTGCCAGTAGTATGCAGGGCAAAAACATTCAGTACTTC.

About this clonotype itself: A much more abundant neighbour one base away suggests this may be a read error. The J gene is TRBJ2-5, the V gene TRBV5-1; TRBD1 matches at 9 bases. This CDR3 spans 17 amino acids. The trim removed 0 bases at V and 11 bases at J, leaving 17 bases unmatched. Germline lookup yields CDR1 SGHRS and CDR2 YFSETQ. This CDR3 reads CASSLVLGTGIVDEQYF. The CDR3 region has the DNA TGCGCCAGCAGCTTGGTCCTCGGGACAGGGATCGTGGATGAGCAGTACTTC.